This TCR beta chain was observed in a study of shared clonotypes between healthy human individuals. The table came from immunoSEQ multiplex PCR; TCRdb's copy has only in-frame clones and leaves some out. Of over 2,000,000 clones detected, roughly 93% appear once; the ten largest clones hold around 1.8%. Germline V gene sequence: CDR1 MNHEY, CDR2 SMNVEV (reference sequence). Between the trimmed V and J ends, which lost 8 bases and 4 bases, there was a span of 15 bases. The CDR3 sequence is 13 residues long. Naive CD8 cells were CD45RO-negative, positively selected for CCR7, excluding terminally differentiated effector memory CD45RA+ cells.

The V call is TRBV27, the J call TRBJ2-7; D tentatively reads TRBD1 or TRBD2 (5 bases each). Material: naive CD8+ T cells from PBMCs. This clonotype was sampled from a man younger than 30 in good health. Some clones in this sample may be carry-over from other donors' samples. This CDR3 reads CASRGENSYEQYF. The DNA of the CDR3 is TGTGCCAGCCGAGGGGAAAATTCGTACGAGCAGTACTTC.